A selection of T cell receptor beta chains follows, all from one sample in a study of OX40 agonist ivuxolimab in advanced cancers. Produced via immunoSEQ multiplex PCR; TCRdb's table is partial and in-frame only. The data contain 45,000 to 50,000 clones, around 88% of them singletons. Sequenced material: CD4+ or CD8+ T cells sorted from blood, taken in a trial of the OX40 agonist ivuxolimab. The receptors were gathered from an adult with an advanced solid tumor such as melanoma, head and neck, liver or kidney cancer. CDR3s include the opening cysteine and the closing phenylalanine or tryptophan. The D gene is left open where the match is weak. Expanded clones are given a class, and other clones once, few, many or no size at all.

J	size	D	V	DNA	CDR3
TRBJ2-5	NA	NA	TRBV9	TGTGCCAGCAGCCTCGGGGAGACCCAGTACTTC	CASSLGETQYF
TRBJ2-7	once	TRBD1	TRBV5-8	TGTGCCAGCACCAGACAGGGGGCGATCTACGAGCAGTACTTC	CASTRQGAIYEQYF
TRBJ2-2	NA	TRBD2	TRBV5-5	TGTGCCAGCAGTCACAACGCGGGAGTCAGGACCGGGGAGCTGTTTTTT	CASSHNAGVRTGELFF
TRBJ1-5	NA	NA	TRBV7-9	TGTGCCAGCAGCGCCCGAGTAGGAGGGCCCCAGCATTTT	CASSARVGGPQHF
TRBJ1-1	NA	TRBD1	TRBV4-1	TGCGCCAGCAGCCCGGGACAGGGTCCTAGAGACGCTGAAGCTTTCTTT	CASSPGQGPRDAEAFF
TRBJ2-1	NA	NA	TRBV27	TGTGCCAGCACCCTGTCGACAGGACTTCGGAGGAATGAGCAGTTCTTC	CASTLSTGLRRNEQFF
TRBJ1-3	NA	NA	TRBV2	TGTGCCAGCCTGTGGGGGCCAGCCGACTCTGGAAACACCATATATTTT	CASLWGPADSGNTIYF
TRBJ1-2	NA	NA	TRBV21-1	TGTGCCAGCAGCATCGGGCCTACTATTAAAGGACGCTATGGCTACACCTTC	CASSIGPTIKGRYGYTF
TRBJ1-1	NA	TRBD1	TRBV5-1	TGCGCCAGCAGCCCCGCCGGGACAGGGAAGAACACTGAAGCTTTCTTT	CASSPAGTGKNTEAFF
TRBJ1-2	NA	NA	TRBV18	TGTGCCAGCTCACCACTGGGGGATGGCTACACCTTC	CASSPLGDGYTF
TRBJ2-7	NA	TRBD2	TRBV7-3	TGTGCCAGCAGTTTAGCGGGAGCCTACGAGCAGTACTTC	CASSLAGAYEQYF
TRBJ2-2	few	NA	TRBV6-4	TGTGCCAGCAGTGAGGGTGACACCGGGGAGCTGTTTTTT	CASSEGDTGELFF
TRBJ2-7	NA	NA	TRBV14	TGTGCCAGCAGCCAAGCGGTAGCGCAGTACTTC	CASSQAVAQYF
TRBJ2-4	NA	TRBD1	TRBV5-1	TGCGCCAGCAGCTTGCCCCGGACAGGGGGCGGCTGGGCCAAAAACATTCAGTACTTC	CASSLPRTGGGWAKNIQYF
TRBJ2-7	NA	TRBD1	TRBV5-1	TGCGCCAGCAGCTTGGGGGGTCCCGGGACAGGGGTCTCTGTGCAGTACTTC	CASSLGGPGTGVSVQYF
TRBJ1-6	once	NA	TRBV7-2	TGTGCCAGCAGCTCGCGTGCGGGGGGCAGCCCTTCACCCCTCCACTTT	CASSSRAGGSPSPLHF
TRBJ1-3	NA	NA	TRBV28	TGTGCCAGCAGCCCCCTAATGGTTTACTCTGGAAACACCATATATTTT	CASSPLMVYSGNTIYF
TRBJ1-1	NA	TRBD1	TRBV4-1	TGCGCCAGCAGCCCTCAGGGGGCTGGGACTGAAGCTTTCTTT	CASSPQGAGTEAFF
TRBJ2-4	NA	NA	TRBV18	TGTGCCAGCTCACCAGACAAAGGAGTTGCCAAAAACATTCAGTACTTC	CASSPDKGVAKNIQYF
TRBJ1-5	NA	NA	TRBV1	TGCACCCCCTACAGGGTTGGTAGCAATCAGCCCCAGCATTTT	CTPYRVGSNQPQHF
TRBJ2-1	NA	NA	TRBV10-3	TGTGCCATCGCTGATAGGGTCCGAGACTACAATGAGCAGTTCTTC	CAIADRVRDYNEQFF
TRBJ1-6	NA	NA	TRBV7-3	TGTGCCAGCAGCTCTCCCACCGGGGAATCACCCCTCCACTTT	CASSSPTGESPLHF
TRBJ1-4	NA	NA	TRBV27	TGTGCCAGCAGTTCCAATCTTGCAACTAATGAAAAACTGTTTTTT	CASSSNLATNEKLFF
TRBJ2-7	few	TRBD1	TRBV30	TGTGCCTGGACCGGGACAGCATCCTACTACGAGCAGTACTTC	CAWTGTASYYEQYF
TRBJ2-1	once	NA	TRBV20-1	TGCAGTGCTAACAACAATGAGCAGTTCTTC	CSANNNEQFF
TRBJ2-3	NA	TRBD2	TRBV6-4	TGTGCCAGCAGTGACCAAGGACTAGCTTCAGATACGCAGTATTTT	CASSDQGLASDTQYF
TRBJ2-5	NA	TRBD2	TRBV28	TGTGCCAGCAGTGCGGGAGGTTTGGAGACCCAGTACTTC	CASSAGGLETQYF
TRBJ1-2	NA	TRBD1	TRBV28	TGTGCCAGCAGTGGACAGGGGGGTCACTATGGCTACACCTTC	CASSGQGGHYGYTF
TRBJ2-5	NA	NA	TRBV6-6	TGTGCCAGCAGTTCCGGTAGGAGGGTAGAGACCCAGTACTTC	CASSSGRRVETQYF
TRBJ1-1	NA	NA	TRBV4-2	TGTGCCAGCAGCCAAGCGGGGGGGTCCACTGAAGCTTTCTTT	CASSQAGGSTEAFF
TRBJ1-1	NA	NA	TRBV7-8	TGTGCCAGCAGCCGCCGGAACACTGAAGCTTTCTTT	CASSRRNTEAFF
TRBJ1-2	NA	NA	TRBV19	TGTGCCAGTACCAATGGGGCGGTTGGCTACACCTTC	CASTNGAVGYTF
TRBJ2-3	NA	TRBD1	TRBV7-3	TGTGCCAGCAGCCCTTATGGGACAGAAAGCACAGATACGCAGTATTTT	CASSPYGTESTDTQYF
TRBJ2-7	NA	NA	TRBV10-1	TGCGCCAGCAGTGACACGGGACTGGGGTACGAGCAGTACTTC	CASSDTGLGYEQYF
TRBJ1-1	NA	NA	TRBV5-1	TGCGCCAGCAGCAAAACAGAGAACACTGAAGCTTTCTTT	CASSKTENTEAFF
TRBJ2-7	NA	TRBD1	TRBV4-2	TGTGCCAGCAGCCATCTCGGGACAGGGGGAGACTACGAGCAGTACTTC	CASSHLGTGGDYEQYF
TRBJ1-2	NA	NA	TRBV6-6	TGTGCCAGCAGTTCCCTGTTGGGGGTCTGGGGCTACACCTTC	CASSSLLGVWGYTF